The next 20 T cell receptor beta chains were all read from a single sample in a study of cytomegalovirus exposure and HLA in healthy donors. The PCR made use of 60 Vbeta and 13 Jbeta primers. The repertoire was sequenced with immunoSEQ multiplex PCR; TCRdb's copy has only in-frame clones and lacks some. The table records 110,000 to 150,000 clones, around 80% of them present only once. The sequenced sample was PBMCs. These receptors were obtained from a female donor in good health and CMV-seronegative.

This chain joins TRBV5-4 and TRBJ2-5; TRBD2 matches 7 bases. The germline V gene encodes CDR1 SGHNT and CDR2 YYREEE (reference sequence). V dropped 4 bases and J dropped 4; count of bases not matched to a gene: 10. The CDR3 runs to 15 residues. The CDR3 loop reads CASSGPGGTAETQYF. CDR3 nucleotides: TGTGCCAGCAGCGGACCGGGAGGAACCGCAGAGACCCAGTACTTC.

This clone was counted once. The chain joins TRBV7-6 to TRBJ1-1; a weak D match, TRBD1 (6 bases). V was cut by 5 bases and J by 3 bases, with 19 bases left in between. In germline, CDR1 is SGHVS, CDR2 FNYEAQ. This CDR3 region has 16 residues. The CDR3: CASSQGWGRTDTEAFF. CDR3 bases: TGTGCCAGCAGCCAGGGGTGGGGGCGCACGGACACTGAAGCTTTCTTT.

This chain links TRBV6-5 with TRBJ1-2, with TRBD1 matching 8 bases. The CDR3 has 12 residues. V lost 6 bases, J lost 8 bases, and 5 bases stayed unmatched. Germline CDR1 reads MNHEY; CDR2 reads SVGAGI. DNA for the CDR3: TGTGCCAGCAGCCAGGGGGCTCGGGGCTACACCTTC. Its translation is CASSQGARGYTF.

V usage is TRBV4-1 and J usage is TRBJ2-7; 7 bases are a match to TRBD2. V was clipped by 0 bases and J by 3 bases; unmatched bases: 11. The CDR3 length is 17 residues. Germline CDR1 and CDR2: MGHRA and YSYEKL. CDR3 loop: CASSQDSGAGWIYEQYF. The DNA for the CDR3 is TGCGCCAGCAGCCAAGATAGTGGAGCGGGGTGGATCTACGAGCAGTACTTC.

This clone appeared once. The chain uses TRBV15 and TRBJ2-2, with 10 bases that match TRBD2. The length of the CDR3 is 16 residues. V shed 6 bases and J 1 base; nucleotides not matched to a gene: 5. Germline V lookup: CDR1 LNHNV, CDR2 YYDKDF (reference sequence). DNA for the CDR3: TGTGCCACCAGGCGAAGCGGGAGGGTGAACACCGGGGAGCTGTTTTTT. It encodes CATRRSGRVNTGELFF. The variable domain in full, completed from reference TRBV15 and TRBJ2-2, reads DAMVIQNPRYQVTQFGKPVTLSCSQTLNHNVMYWYQQKSSQAPKLLFHYYDKDFNNEADTPDNFQSRRPNTSFCFLDIRSPGLGDTAMYLCATRRSGRVNTGELFFGEGSRLTVL.

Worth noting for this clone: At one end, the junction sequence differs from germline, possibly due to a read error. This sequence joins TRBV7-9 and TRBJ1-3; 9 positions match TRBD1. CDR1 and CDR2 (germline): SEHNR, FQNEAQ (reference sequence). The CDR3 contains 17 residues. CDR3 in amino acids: CSSSPEQGASSGNTIYF. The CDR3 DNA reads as TGTTCCAGCAGCCCAGAACAGGGGGCTAGCTCTGGAAACACCATATATTTT.

The CDR3 protein is CASSLAPSGQGSEQYF. CDR3 nucleotides: TGTGCCAGCAGCTTAGCCCCCTCCGGACAGGGAAGCGAGCAGTACTTC. This chain joins TRBV7-6 and TRBJ2-7, with 8 positions matching TRBD1. CDR3 length: 16 residues. CDR1 is SGHVS and CDR2 is FNYEAQ in the germline V gene. J was trimmed by 6 bases and V by 0 bases; bases with no gene match: 10.

This CDR3 is CASSPRTAVYEQYF. The CDR3 nucleotides read TGTGCCAGCAGCCCCCGGACAGCCGTTTACGAGCAGTACTTC. The rearrangement uses TRBV7-8 and TRBJ2-7, with D tentatively TRBD1 (6 bases). Between the trimmed V and J ends, which lost 5 bases and 4 bases, there was a span of 15 bases. Germline V gene lookup returns CDR1 SGHVS and CDR2 FQNEAQ. This CDR3 is built from 14 residues.

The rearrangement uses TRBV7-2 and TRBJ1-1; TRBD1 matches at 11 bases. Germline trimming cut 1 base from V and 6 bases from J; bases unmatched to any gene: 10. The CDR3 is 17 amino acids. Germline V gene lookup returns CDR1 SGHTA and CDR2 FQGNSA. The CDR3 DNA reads TGTGCCAGCAGCTTAGAAGGGGACAGGGGGATAATTGCTGAAGCTTTCTTT. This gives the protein CASSLEGDRGIIAEAFF.

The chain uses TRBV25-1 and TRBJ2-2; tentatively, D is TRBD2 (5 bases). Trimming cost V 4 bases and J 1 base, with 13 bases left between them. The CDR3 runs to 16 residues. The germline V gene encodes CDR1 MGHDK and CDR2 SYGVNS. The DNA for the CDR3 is TGTGCCAGCAGTGCTCCGGGGTGGGGGAACACCGGGGAGCTGTTTTTT. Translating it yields CASSAPGWGNTGELFF. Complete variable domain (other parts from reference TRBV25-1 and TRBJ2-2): EADIYQTPRYLVIGTGKKITLECSQTMGHDKMYWYQQDPGMELHLIHYSYGVNSTEKGDLSSESTVSRIRTEHFPLTLESARPSHTSQYLCASSAPGWGNTGELFFGEGSRLTVL.

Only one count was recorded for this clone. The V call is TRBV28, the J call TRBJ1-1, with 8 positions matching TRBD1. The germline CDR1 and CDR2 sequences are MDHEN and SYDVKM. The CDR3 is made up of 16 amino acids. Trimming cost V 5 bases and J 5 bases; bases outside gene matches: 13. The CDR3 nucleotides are TGTGCCAGCAGTCCCCCGGGCCGTGACAGGGGAACTGAAGCTTTCTTT. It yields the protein CASSPPGRDRGTEAFF. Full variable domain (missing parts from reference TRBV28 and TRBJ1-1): DVKVTQSSRYLVKRTGEKVFLECVQDMDHENMFWYRQDPGLGLRLIYFSYDVKMKEKGDIPEGYSVSREKKERFSLILESASTNQTSMYLCASSPPGRDRGTEAFFGQGTRLTVV.

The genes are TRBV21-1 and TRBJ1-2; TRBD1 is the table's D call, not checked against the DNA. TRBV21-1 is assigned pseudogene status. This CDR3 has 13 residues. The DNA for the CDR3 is TGTGCCAGCGGGGGGACAGGGGCCAACGGCTACACCTTC. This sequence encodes CASGGTGANGYTF.

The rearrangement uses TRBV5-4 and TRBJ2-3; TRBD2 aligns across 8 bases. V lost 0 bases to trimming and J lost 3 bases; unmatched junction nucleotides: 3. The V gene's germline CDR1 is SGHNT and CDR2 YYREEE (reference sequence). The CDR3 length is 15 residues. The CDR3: CASSLGGGNTDTQYF. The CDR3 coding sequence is TGTGCCAGCAGCTTGGGCGGGGGGAATACAGATACGCAGTATTTT.

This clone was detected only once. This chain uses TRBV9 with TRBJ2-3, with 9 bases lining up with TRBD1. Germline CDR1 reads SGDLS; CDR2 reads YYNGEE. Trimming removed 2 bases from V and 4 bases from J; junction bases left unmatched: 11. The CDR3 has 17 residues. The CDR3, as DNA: TGTGCCAGCAGCGTTACATCCGGGACAGGGACGGCAGATACGCAGTATTTT. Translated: CASSVTSGTGTADTQYF. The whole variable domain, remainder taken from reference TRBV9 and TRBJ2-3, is DSGVTQTPKHLITATGQRVTLRCSPRSGDLSVYWYQQSLDQGLQFLIQYYNGEERAKGNILERFSAQQFPDLHSELNLSSLELGDSALYFCASSVTSGTGTADTQYFGPGTRLTVL.

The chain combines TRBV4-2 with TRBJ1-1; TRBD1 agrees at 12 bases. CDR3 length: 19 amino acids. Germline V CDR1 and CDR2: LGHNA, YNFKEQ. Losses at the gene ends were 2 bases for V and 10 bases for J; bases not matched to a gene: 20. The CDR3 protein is CASSQQPTGQGAGYVSAFF. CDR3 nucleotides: TGTGCCAGCAGCCAACAACCCACGGGACAGGGGGCCGGGTACGTCTCAGCTTTCTTT.

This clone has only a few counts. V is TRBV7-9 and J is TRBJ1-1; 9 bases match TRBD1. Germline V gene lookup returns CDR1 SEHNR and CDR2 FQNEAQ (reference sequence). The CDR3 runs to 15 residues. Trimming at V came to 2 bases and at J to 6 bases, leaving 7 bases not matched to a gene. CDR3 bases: TGTGCCAGCAGCTTAAAAACGGGACAGGGTTCTGAAGCTTTCTTT. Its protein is CASSLKTGQGSEAFF.

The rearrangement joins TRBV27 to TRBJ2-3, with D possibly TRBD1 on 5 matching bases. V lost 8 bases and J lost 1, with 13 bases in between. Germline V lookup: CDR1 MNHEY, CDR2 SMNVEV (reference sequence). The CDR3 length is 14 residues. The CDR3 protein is CASRRQLRTDTQYF. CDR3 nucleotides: TGTGCCAGCCGGAGACAGCTCCGCACAGATACGCAGTATTTT.

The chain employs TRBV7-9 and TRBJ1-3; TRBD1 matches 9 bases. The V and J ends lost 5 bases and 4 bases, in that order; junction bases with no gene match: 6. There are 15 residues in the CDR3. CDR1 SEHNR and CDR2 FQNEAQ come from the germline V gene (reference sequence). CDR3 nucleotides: TGTGCCAGCAGCCCACCCGGGACAGGGGGAAACACCATATATTTT. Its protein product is CASSPPGTGGNTIYF.

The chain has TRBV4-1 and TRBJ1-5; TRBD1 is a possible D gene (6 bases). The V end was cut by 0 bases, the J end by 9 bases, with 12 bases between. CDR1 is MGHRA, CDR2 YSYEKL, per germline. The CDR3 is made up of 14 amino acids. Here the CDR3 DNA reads TGCGCCAGCAGCCAAGAGTACAGGGCAACGCCCCAGCATTTT. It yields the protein CASSQEYRATPQHF.

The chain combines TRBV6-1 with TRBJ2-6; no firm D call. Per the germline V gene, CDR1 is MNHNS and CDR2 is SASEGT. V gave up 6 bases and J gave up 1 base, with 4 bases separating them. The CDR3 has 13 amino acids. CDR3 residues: CASRQSGANVLTF. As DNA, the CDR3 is TGTGCCAGCAGACAATCTGGGGCCAACGTCCTGACTTTC.